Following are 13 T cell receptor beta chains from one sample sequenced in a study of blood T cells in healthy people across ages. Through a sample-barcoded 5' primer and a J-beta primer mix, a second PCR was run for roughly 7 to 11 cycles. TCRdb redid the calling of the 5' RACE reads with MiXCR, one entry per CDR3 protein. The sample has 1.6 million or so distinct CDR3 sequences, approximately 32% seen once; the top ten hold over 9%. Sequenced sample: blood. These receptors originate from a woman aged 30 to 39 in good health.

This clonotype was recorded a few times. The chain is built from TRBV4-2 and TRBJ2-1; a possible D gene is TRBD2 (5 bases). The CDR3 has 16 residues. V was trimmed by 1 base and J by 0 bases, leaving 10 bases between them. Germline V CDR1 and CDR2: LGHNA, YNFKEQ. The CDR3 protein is CASSQASTSSYNEQFF. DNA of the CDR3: TGTGCCAGCAGCCAAGCTAGTACTAGCTCCTACAATGAGCAGTTCTTC.

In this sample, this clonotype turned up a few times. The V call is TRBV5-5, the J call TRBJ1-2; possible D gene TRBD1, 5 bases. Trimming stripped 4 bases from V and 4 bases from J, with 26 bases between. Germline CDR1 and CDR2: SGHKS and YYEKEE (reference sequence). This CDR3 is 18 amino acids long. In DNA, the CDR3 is TGTGCCAGCAGCCCGGATTTTCCCGGCAGGGAGGAGGTCTATGGCTACACCTTC. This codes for CASSPDFPGREEVYGYTF.

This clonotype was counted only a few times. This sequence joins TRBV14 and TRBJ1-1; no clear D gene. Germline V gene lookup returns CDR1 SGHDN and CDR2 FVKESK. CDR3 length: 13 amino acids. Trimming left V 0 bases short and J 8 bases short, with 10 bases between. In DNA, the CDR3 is TGTGCCAGCAGCCAAGAAGCAGAGGCAGAAGCTTTCTTT. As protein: CASSQEAEAEAFF.

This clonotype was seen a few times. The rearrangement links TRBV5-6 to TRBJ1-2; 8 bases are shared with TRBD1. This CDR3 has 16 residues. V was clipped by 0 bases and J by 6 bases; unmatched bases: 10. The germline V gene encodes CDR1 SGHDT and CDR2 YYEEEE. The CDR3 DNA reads TGTGCCAGCAGCTTGGCAGGGGACAGGAAGTCGGATGGCTACACCTTC. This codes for CASSLAGDRKSDGYTF.

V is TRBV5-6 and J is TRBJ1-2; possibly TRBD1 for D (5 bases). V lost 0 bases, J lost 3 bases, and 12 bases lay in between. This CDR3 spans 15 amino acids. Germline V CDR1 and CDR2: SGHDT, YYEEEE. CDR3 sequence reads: CASSLDVRGDYGYTF. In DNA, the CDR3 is TGTGCCAGCAGCTTGGATGTGAGGGGTGACTATGGCTACACCTTC.

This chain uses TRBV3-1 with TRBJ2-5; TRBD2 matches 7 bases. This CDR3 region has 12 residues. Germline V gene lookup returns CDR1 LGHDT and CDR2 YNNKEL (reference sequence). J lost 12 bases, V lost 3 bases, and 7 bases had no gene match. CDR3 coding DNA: TGTGCCAGCAGCCACCGGGACGGGGGGAAGTACTTC. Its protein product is CASSHRDGGKYF.

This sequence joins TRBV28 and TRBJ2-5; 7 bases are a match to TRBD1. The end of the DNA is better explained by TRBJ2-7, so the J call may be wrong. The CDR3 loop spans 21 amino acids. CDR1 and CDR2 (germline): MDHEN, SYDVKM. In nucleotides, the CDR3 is TGTGCCAGCAGTTTAGCAGGTCCGACAGGGAGAGGAAAGTCCATTTTCTACGAGCAGTACTTC. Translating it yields CASSLAGPTGRGKSIFYEQYF.

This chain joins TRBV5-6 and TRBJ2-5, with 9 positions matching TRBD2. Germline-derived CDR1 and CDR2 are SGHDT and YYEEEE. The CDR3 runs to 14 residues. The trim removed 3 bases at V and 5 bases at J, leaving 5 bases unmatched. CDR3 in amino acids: CASSSKRGVETQYF. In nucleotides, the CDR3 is TGTGCCAGCAGCTCGAAGCGGGGGGTTGAGACCCAGTACTTC.

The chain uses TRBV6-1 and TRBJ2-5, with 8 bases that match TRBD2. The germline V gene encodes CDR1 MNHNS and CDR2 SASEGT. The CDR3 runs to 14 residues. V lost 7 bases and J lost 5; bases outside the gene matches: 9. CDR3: CASTRRGAVETQYF. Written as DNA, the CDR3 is TGTGCCAGCACCAGGCGGGGGGCGGTGGAGACCCAGTACTTC.

CDR3 region: CASSKVKDRESGGNQPQHF. CDR3 nucleotides: TGTGCCAGCAGCAAAGTAAAGGACAGGGAATCTGGGGGCAATCAGCCCCAGCATTTT. The chain carries TRBV28 and TRBJ1-5; 8 bases are a match to TRBD1. CDR1 is MDHEN and CDR2 is SYDVKM in the germline V gene. V gave up 6 bases and J gave up 2 bases; unmatched junction bases: 18. The CDR3 is 19 residues long.

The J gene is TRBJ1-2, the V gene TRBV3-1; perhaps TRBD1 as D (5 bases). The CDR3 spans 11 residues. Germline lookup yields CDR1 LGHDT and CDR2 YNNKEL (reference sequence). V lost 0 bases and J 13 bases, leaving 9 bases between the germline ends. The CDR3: CASSQDGHCTF. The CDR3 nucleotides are TGTGCCAGCAGCCAAGACGGACATTGCACCTTC.

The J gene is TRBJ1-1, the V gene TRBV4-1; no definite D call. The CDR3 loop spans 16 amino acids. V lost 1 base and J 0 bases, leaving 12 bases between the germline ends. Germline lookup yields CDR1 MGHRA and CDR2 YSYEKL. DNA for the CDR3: TGCGCCAGCAGCCAAGCCCCCGCCATCTTGAACACTGAAGCTTTCTTT. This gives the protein CASSQAPAILNTEAFF.

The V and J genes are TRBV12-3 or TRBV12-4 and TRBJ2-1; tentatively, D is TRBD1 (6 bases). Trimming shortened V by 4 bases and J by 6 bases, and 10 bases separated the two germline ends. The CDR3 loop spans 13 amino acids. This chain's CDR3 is CASSYGQFNEQFF. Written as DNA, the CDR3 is TGTGCCAGCAGTTACGGACAGTTCAATGAGCAGTTCTTC.